This TCR beta chain is drawn from a study of early T cells in non-severe SARS-CoV-2 infection. Study overall: Unsorted whole blood bulk RNA was sequenced, with unpaired chains. Regarding the study as a whole: Private and CD4 specificities were missed by VDJdb matching, skewed to anti-spike CD8.

Unique molecular identifiers were affixed to single, distinct cDNA molecules. TCRdb passed the 5' RACE reads through MiXCR, listing each CDR3 protein once. The table has some 49,000 distinct CDR3 sequences, 10% to 15% seen once. CDR3 size: 13 residues. Looked up from germline, CDR1 is MNHNY and CDR2 is SVGAGI (reference sequence). V lost 6 bases to trimming and J lost 3 bases, with 12 bases between them. This clonotype was found many times. Its antigen is undetermined. The TCR comes from an adult who was a healthcare worker with PCR-confirmed SARS-CoV-2 infection or an uninfected control (not recorded which). The V call is TRBV6-6, the J call TRBJ2-7; D tentatively fits TRBD1 or TRBD2 (5 bases each). Sequenced: whole blood. The CDR3 spells CASSPGADYEQYF. The DNA for the CDR3 is TGTGCCAGCAGCCCCGGGGCGGACTACGAGCAGTACTTC.